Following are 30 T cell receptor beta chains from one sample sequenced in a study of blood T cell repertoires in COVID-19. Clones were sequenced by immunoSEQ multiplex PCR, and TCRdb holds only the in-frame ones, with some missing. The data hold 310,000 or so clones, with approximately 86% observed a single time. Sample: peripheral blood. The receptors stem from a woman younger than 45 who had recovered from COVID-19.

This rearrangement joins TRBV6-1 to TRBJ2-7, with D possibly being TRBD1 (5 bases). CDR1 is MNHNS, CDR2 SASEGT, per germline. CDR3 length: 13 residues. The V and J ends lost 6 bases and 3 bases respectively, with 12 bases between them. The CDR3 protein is CASSMGRIYEQYF. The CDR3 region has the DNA TGTGCCAGCAGCATGGGGCGGATCTACGAGCAGTACTTC.

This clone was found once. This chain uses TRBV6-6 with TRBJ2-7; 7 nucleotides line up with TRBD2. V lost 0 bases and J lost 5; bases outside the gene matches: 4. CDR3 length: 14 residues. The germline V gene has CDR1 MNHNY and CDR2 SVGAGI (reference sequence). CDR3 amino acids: CASSYSPGGNEQYF. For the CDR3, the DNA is TGTGCCAGCAGTTACTCTCCGGGAGGTAACGAGCAGTACTTC.

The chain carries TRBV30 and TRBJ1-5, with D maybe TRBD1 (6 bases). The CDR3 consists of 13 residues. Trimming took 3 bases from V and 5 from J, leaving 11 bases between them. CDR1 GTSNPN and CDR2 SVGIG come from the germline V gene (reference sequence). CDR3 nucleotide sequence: TGTGCCTGGAGCCCCCAGGGGCATCAGCCCCAGCATTTT. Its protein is CAWSPQGHQPQHF.

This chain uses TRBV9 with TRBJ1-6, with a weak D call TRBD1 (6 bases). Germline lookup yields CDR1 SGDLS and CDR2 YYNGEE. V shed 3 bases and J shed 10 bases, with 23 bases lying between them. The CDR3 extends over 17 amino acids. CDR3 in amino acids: CASSAGAQGRGASPLHF. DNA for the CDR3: TGTGCCAGCAGCGCGGGTGCACAGGGACGAGGGGCGTCACCCCTCCACTTT.

The CDR3 region is CAWKGGGQGDEKLFF. CDR3 DNA: TGTGCCTGGAAGGGTGGGGGACAGGGGGATGAAAAACTGTTTTTT. The rearrangement links TRBV30 to TRBJ1-4; 11 bases agree with TRBD1. The germline V gene has CDR1 GTSNPN and CDR2 SVGIG (reference sequence). Trimming at V came to 4 bases and at J to 6 bases, leaving 7 bases not matched to a gene. The CDR3 is made up of 15 amino acids. Supplemented by reference TRBV30 and TRBJ1-4, the full variable domain reads SQTIHQWPATLVQPVGSPLSLECTVEGTSNPNLYWYRQAAGRGLQLLFYSVGIGQISSEVPQNLSASRPQDRQFILSSKKLLLSDSGFYLCAWKGGGQGDEKLFFGSGTQLSVL.

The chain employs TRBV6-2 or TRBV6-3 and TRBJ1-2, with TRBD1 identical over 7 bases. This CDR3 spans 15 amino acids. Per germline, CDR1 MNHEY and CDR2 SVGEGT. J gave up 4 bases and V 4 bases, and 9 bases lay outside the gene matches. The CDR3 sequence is CASSSRDRGTYGYTF. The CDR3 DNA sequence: TGTGCCAGCAGTTCGCGGGACAGAGGAACCTATGGCTACACCTTC.

The CDR3 bases are TGTGCCAGCAGCTTAGGTCCAGGGTTGGAGATCTACGAGCAGTACTTC. Protein product: CASSLGPGLEIYEQYF. This chain connects TRBV5-4 to TRBJ2-7, with D possibly TRBD1 on 5 matching bases. The CDR3 has 16 amino acids. Trimming pared 2 bases from V and 3 bases from J, leaving 18 bases between. CDR1 is SGHNT and CDR2 is YYREEE in the germline V gene (reference sequence). The whole variable domain, filled in from reference TRBV5-4 and TRBJ2-7, reads ETGVTQSPTHLIKTRGQQVTLRCSSQSGHNTVSWYQQALGQGPQFIFQYYREEENGRGNFPPRFSGLQFPNYSSELNVNALELDDSALYLCASSLGPGLEIYEQYFGPGTRLTVT.

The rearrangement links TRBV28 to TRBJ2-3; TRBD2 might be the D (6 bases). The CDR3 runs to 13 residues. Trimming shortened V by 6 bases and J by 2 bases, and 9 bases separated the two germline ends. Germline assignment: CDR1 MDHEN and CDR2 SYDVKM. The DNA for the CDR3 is TGTGCCAGCAGCCGGGGGATCACAGATACGCAGTATTTT. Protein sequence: CASSRGITDTQYF.

The CDR3 sequence: CASSLGQAGTEAFF. The CDR3 DNA reads TGTGCCAGCAGCTTAGGACAGGCTGGCACTGAAGCTTTCTTT. The genes are TRBV7-8 and TRBJ1-1, with a possible D match to TRBD1 (6 bases). V lost 1 base and J 4 bases, leaving 10 bases between the germline ends. Per the germline V gene, CDR1 is SGHVS and CDR2 is FQNEAQ. The CDR3 loop spans 14 amino acids.

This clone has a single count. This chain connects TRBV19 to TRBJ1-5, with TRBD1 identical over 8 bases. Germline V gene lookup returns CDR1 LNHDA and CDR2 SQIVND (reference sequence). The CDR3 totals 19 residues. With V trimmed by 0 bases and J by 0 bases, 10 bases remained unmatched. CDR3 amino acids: CASSIDLGQGSFSNQPQHF. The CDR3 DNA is TGTGCCAGTAGTATAGATTTAGGACAGGGTTCTTTTAGCAATCAGCCCCAGCATTTT. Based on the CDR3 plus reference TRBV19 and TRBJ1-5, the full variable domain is DGGITQSPKYLFRKEGQNVTLSCEQNLNHDAMYWYRQDPGQGLRLIYYSQIVNDFQKGDIAEGYSVSREKKESFPLTVTSAQKNPTAFYLCASSIDLGQGSFSNQPQHFGDGTRLSIL.

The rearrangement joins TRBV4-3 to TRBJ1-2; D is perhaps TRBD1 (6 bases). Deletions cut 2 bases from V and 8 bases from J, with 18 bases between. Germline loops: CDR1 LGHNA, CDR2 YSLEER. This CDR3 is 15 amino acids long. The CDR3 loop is CASSQFLGQTEGYTF. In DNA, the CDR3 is TGCGCCAGCAGCCAATTCCTAGGACAGACGGAGGGCTACACCTTC.

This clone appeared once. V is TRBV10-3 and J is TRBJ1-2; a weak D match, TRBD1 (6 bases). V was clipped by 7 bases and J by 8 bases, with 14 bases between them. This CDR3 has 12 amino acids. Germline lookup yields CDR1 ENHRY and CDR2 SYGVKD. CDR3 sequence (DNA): TGTGCCATCAAGGGGGATGGGAGAGGCTACACCTTC. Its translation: CAIKGDGRGYTF.

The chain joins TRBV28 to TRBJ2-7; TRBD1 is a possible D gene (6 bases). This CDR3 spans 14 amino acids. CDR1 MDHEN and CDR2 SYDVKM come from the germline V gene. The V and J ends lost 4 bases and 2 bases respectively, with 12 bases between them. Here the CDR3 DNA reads TGTGCCAGCAGTTCGGGACAACCCCCCTACGAGCAGTACTTC. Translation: CASSSGQPPYEQYF. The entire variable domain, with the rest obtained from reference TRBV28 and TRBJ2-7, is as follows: DVKVTQSSRYLVKRTGEKVFLECVQDMDHENMFWYRQDPGLGLRLIYFSYDVKMKEKGDIPEGYSVSREKKERFSLILESASTNQTSMYLCASSSGQPPYEQYFGPGTRLTVT.

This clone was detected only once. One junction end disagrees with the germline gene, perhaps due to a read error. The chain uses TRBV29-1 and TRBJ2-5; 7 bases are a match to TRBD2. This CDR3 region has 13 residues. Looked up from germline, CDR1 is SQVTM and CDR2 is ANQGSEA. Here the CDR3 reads CSVEGGYQETQYF. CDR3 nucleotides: TGCAGCGTTGAGGGGGGGTACCAGGAGACCCAGTACTTC.

This chain's CDR3 is CATSEKGGSGNTIYF. In nucleotides, the CDR3 is TGTGCCACGAGCGAAAAAGGGGGCTCTGGAAACACCATATATTTT. The chain has TRBV15 and TRBJ1-3; tentative D call: TRBD1 (6 bases). The CDR3 spans 15 residues. CDR1 is LNHNV, CDR2 YYDKDF, per germline (reference sequence). V gave up 9 bases and J gave up 0 bases, with 15 bases separating them. Together with reference TRBV15 and TRBJ1-3, the CDR3 gives the full variable domain: DAMVIQNPRYQVTQFGKPVTLSCSQTLNHNVMYWYQQKSSQAPKLLFHYYDKDFNNEADTPDNFQSRRPNTSFCFLDIRSPGLGDTAMYLCATSEKGGSGNTIYFGEGSWLTVV.

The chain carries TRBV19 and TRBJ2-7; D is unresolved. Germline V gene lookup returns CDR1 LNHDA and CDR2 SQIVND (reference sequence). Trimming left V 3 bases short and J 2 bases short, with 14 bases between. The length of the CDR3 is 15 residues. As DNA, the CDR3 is TGTGCCAGTAGTATGGGCAAGCACGGCCCCTACGAGCAGTACTTC. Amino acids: CASSMGKHGPYEQYF.

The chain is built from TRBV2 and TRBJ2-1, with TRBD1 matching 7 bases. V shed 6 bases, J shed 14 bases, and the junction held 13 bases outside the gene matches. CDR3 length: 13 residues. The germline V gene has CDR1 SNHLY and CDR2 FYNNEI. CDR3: CASRGQAAGQEFF. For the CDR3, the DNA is TGTGCCAGCAGGGGCCAGGCGGCCGGACAGGAGTTCTTC.

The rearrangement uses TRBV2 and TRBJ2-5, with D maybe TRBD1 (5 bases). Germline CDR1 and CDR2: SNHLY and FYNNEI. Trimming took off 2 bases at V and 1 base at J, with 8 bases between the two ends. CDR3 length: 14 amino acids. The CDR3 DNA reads TGTGCCAGCAGTGAATCAGGGTTCCAAGAGACCCAGTACTTC. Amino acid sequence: CASSESGFQETQYF.

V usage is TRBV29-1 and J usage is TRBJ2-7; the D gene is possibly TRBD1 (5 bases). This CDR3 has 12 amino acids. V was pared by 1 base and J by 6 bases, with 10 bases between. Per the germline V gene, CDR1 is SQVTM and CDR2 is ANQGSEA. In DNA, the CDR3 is TGCAGCGTTGAAGTGGCAGGGTCCGAGCAGTACTTC. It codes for CSVEVAGSEQYF.

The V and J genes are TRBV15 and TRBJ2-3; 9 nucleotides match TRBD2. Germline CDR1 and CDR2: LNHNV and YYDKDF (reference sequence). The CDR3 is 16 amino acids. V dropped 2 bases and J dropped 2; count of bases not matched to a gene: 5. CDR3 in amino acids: CATSRLLAGNTDTQYF. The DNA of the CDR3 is TGTGCCACCAGCAGATTGCTAGCGGGAAACACAGATACGCAGTATTTT.

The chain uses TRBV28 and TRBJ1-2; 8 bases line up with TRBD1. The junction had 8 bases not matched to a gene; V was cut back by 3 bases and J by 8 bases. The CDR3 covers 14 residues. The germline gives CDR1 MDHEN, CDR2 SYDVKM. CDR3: CASSLGQASSGYTF. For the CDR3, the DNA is TGTGCCAGCAGTTTGGGACAGGCGAGCTCGGGCTACACCTTC.

The CDR3 loop is CASSYIGAGETQYF. CDR3 DNA: TGTGCCAGCAGTTACATTGGGGCTGGAGAGACCCAGTACTTC. The rearrangement links TRBV6-5 to TRBJ2-5, with D possibly being TRBD1 (5 bases). Germline V gene data show CDR1 as MNHEY and CDR2 as SVGAGI. The CDR3 runs to 14 residues. Trimming took off 2 bases at V and 4 bases at J, with 11 bases between the two ends.

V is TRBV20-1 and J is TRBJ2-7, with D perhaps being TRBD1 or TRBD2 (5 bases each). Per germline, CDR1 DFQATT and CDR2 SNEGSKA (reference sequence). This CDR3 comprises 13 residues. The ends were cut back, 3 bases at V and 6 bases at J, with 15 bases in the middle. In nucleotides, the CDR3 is TGCAGTGCTAGTGGGGGAGATGCTGGCGAGCAGTACTTC. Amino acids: CSASGGDAGEQYF.

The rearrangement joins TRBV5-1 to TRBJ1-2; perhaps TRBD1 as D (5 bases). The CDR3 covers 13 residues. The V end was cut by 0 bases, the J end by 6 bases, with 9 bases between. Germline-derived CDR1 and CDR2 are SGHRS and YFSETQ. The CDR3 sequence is CASSLAEGDGYTF. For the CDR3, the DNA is TGCGCCAGCAGCTTGGCCGAAGGGGATGGCTACACCTTC.

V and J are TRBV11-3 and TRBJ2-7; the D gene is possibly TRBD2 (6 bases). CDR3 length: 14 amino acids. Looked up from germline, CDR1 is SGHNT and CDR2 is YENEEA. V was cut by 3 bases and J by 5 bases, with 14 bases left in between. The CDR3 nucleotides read TGTGCCAGCAGCTTGGGAGGTGGGTCCCACGAGCAGTACTTC. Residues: CASSLGGGSHEQYF. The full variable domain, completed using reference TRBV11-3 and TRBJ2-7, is EAGVVQSPRYKIIEKKQPVAFWCNPISGHNTLYWYLQNLGQGPELLIRYENEEAVDDSQLPKDRFSAERLKGVDSTLKIQPAELGDSAVYLCASSLGGGSHEQYFGPGTRLTVT.

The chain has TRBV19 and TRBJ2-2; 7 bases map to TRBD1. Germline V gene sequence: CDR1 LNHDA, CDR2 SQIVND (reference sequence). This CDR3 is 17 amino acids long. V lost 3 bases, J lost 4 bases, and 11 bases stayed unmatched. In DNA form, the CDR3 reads TGTGCCAGTAGTATGGGTCCCGACAGGGCCAGCACCGGGGAGCTGTTTTTT. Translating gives CASSMGPDRASTGELFF.

The CDR3 DNA follows: TGCGCCAGCAGCCAAGATCCCCTAGCGGGGGGGGAGCTGTTTTTT. Translation: CASSQDPLAGGELFF. This rearrangement joins TRBV4-1 to TRBJ2-2, with TRBD2 identical over 9 bases. Trimming cost V 0 bases and J 8 bases; bases outside gene matches: 4. Per the germline V gene, CDR1 is MGHRA and CDR2 is YSYEKL. The CDR3 contains 15 residues.

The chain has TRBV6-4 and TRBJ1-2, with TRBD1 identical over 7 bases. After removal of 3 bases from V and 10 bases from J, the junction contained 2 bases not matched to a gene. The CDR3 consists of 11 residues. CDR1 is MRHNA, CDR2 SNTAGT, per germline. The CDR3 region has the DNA TGTGCCAGCAGTGAGACAGGGATCTACACCTTC. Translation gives CASSETGIYTF.

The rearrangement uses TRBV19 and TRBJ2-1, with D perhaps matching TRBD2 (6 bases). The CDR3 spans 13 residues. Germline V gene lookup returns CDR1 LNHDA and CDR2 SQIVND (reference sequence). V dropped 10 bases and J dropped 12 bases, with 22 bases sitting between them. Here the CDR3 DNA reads TGTGCCACTGCGACCGGGACTCAAGTGGGGCAGTTCTTC. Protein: CATATGTQVGQFF. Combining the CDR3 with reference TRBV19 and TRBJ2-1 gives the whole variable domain DGGITQSPKYLFRKEGQNVTLSCEQNLNHDAMYWYRQDPGQGLRLIYYSQIVNDFQKGDIAEGYSVSREKKESFPLTVTSAQKNPTAFYLCATATGTQVGQFFGPGTRLTVL.

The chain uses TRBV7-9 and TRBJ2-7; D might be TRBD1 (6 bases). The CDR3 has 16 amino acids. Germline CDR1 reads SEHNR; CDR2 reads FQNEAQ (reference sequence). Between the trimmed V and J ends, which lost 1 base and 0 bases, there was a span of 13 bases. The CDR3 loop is CASSLETGLSSYEQYF. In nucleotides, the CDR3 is TGTGCCAGCAGCTTAGAGACAGGCCTGAGCTCCTACGAGCAGTACTTC. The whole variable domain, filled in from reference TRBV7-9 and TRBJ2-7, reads DTGVSQNPRHKITKRGQNVTFRCDPISEHNRLYWYRQTLGQGPEFLTYFQNEAQLEKSRLLSDRFSAERPKGSFSTLEIQRTEQGDSAMYLCASSLETGLSSYEQYFGPGTRLTVT.